Following are 11 T cell receptor beta chains from one sample sequenced in a study of beta chain features in type 1 diabetes. Whole-study results and caveats: Patients with Type 1 diabetes showed moderately but significantly shorter TCRB CDR3s in all four CD4+ subsets.

TCRB transcripts that were expressed got sequenced, as all of the isolated RNA had been reverse transcribed. Some clones are missing from TCRdb's copy, which holds only in-frame ones; the method was immunoSEQ multiplex PCR. The sample lists 240,000 or so clones, over 11% occurring once. The antigens for these receptors are not known. Sequences were obtained from naive CD4+ T cells from blood. These receptors were taken from a man aged 25-40 years with type 1 diabetes.

The chain links TRBV5-4 to TRBJ2-7; TRBD1 agrees at 9 bases. V lost 1 base and J lost 6; bases outside the gene matches: 8. The CDR3 runs to 15 residues. Germline V CDR1 and CDR2: SGHNT, YYREEE (reference sequence). The CDR3 DNA follows: TGTGCCAGCAGCTTGTTGGGGACAGGGATTACCGAGCAGTACTTC. This encodes CASSLLGTGITEQYF.

The gene calls are TRBV2 and TRBJ2-7; D remains unclear. Trimming took 3 bases from V and 6 from J, leaving 6 bases between them. This CDR3 has 11 amino acids. CDR1 and CDR2 from the germline V gene are SNHLY and FYNNEI. CDR3 loop: CASSDPGEQYF. For the CDR3, the DNA is TGTGCCAGCAGTGACCCGGGCGAGCAGTACTTC.

This rearrangement joins TRBV28 to TRBJ2-7; 7 bases map to TRBD2. The germline V gene encodes CDR1 MDHEN and CDR2 SYDVKM. The CDR3 runs to 15 residues. V lost 6 bases and J lost 3; bases outside the gene matches: 11. CDR3 bases: TGTGCCAGCAGGTTGGGGAGCGGGAAGATCTACGAGCAGTACTTC. This gives the protein CASRLGSGKIYEQYF.

This chain links TRBV2 with TRBJ1-1, with D perhaps matching TRBD1 (6 bases). Trimming left V 1 base short and J 5 bases short, with 14 bases between. CDR3 size: 15 residues. Per the germline V gene, CDR1 is SNHLY and CDR2 is FYNNEI. In nucleotides, the CDR3 is TGTGCCAGCAGTGAAGAGGGGGTGGGTAAAACTGAAGCTTTCTTT. Translating gives CASSEEGVGKTEAFF.

V and J are TRBV7-9 and TRBJ1-2; 9 nucleotides line up with TRBD1. With V trimmed by 2 bases and J by 12 bases, 4 bases remained unmatched. This CDR3 has 12 amino acids. The germline gives CDR1 SEHNR, CDR2 FQNEAQ (reference sequence). Here the CDR3 DNA reads TGTGCCAGCAGCTTATCAGGACAGGGGCACACCTTC. Translating it yields CASSLSGQGHTF.

The CDR3 DNA is TGTGCCAGCAGCTTAGGGGGGCGCAGAGAAAAACTGTTTTTT. Its protein product is CASSLGGRREKLFF. The chain has TRBV11-3 and TRBJ1-4; TRBD1 is a possible D gene (6 bases). In germline, CDR1 is SGHNT, CDR2 YENEEA. This CDR3 comprises 14 residues. Trimming removed 1 base at V and 8 bases at J, with 11 bases between.

The chain combines TRBV14 with TRBJ1-1; 8 bases map to TRBD1. Germline lookup yields CDR1 SGHDN and CDR2 FVKESK. The trim removed 6 bases at V and 3 bases at J, leaving 9 bases unmatched. CDR3 length: 15 amino acids. CDR3 sequence reads: CASSPGPGGYTEAFF. The CDR3 nucleotides are TGTGCCAGCAGTCCAGGGCCAGGGGGCTACACTGAAGCTTTCTTT.

This clone appeared a few times. The rearrangement links TRBV30 to TRBJ2-7; TRBD1 matches 11 bases. Trimming cost V 0 bases and J 7 bases; bases outside gene matches: 2. The CDR3 spans 13 residues. In germline, CDR1 is GTSNPN, CDR2 SVGIG (reference sequence). The chain's CDR3 is CAWSVGQGVEQYF. In DNA, the CDR3 is TGTGCCTGGAGTGTGGGACAGGGGGTTGAGCAGTACTTC.

This clone was picked up a small number of times. A junction end diverges from the germline sequence, so it may reflect a read error. The chain links TRBV11-2 to TRBJ2-1; a weak D match, TRBD2 (6 bases). The V gene's germline CDR1 is SGHAT and CDR2 FQNNGV. The CDR3 is made up of 13 amino acids. This CDR3 is CASRRDSDNEQFF. The CDR3 DNA follows: TGTGCCAGCCGTAGGGACTCCGACAATGAGCAGTTCTTC. Full variable domain (rest looked up from reference TRBV11-2 and TRBJ2-1): EAGVAQSPRYKIIEKRQSVAFWCNPISGHATLYWYQQILGQGPKLLIQFQNNGVVDDSQLPKDRFSAERLKGVDSTLKIQPAKLEDSAVYLCASRRDSDNEQFFGPGTRLTVL.

This sequence joins TRBV15 and TRBJ1-3, with 7 positions matching TRBD1. Per germline, CDR1 LNHNV and CDR2 YYDKDF (reference sequence). The CDR3 loop spans 14 amino acids. V lost 4 bases to trimming and J lost 4 bases; unmatched junction nucleotides: 4. The CDR3 coding sequence is TGTGCCACCAGCATACAGGGGAACGGAAACACCATATATTTT. It is translated as CATSIQGNGNTIYF.

This clone came up a few times. The rearrangement uses TRBV6-1 and TRBJ1-4; D is possibly TRBD1 (6 bases). The CDR3 runs 16 residues. Germline CDR1 MNHNS, CDR2 SASEGT. V was shortened by 3 bases and J by 2 bases, with 13 bases between the two germline ends. The CDR3 region has the DNA TGTGCCAGCAGTGACGGGCAGGGGATTACTAATGAAAAACTGTTTTTT. Its protein product is CASSDGQGITNEKLFF.